Listed here are 29 T cell receptor beta chains from one sample, sequenced in a study of blood T cells in healthy people across ages (dated by TCRdb to the mid-2010s). The method behind the library was 5' RACE. The instrument was an Illumina HiSeq 2500. A second about 7 to 12 cycle PCR used a sample-barcoded 5' primer and a J-beta primer mix. TCRdb itself trimmed the public reads at Q25 with fastp, ran MiXCR and retained productive beta chains. Each record represents a unique CDR3 protein, reported with the most common genes and DNA among its rows. The table for this sample lists about 680,000 distinct CDR3 sequences; approximately 49% of them were counted only once. The ten largest clonotypes hold 25% to 35% of the sample. The sequencing input was blood. The receptors shown here come from an older woman in good health.

The rearrangement links TRBV12-3 or TRBV12-4 to TRBJ2-6, with D possibly being TRBD1 or TRBD2 (5 bases each). The length of the CDR3 is 14 residues. Trimming pared 10 bases from V and 0 bases from J, leaving 10 bases between. CDR3 DNA: TGTGCCACAAGAGGGACCTCTGGGGCCAACGTCCTGACTTTC. Amino acids: CATRGTSGANVLTF.

The gene calls are TRBV18 and TRBJ2-7; D is possibly TRBD1 (5 bases). V shed 3 bases and J shed 6 bases, with 12 bases lying between them. The length of the CDR3 is 13 residues. Germline assignment: CDR1 KGHSH and CDR2 LQKENI. CDR3 DNA: TGTGCCAGCTCACCTTGGGGCCTGGGCGAGCAGTACTTC. Amino acid sequence: CASSPWGLGEQYF.

The gene calls are TRBV10-3 and TRBJ1-4; perhaps TRBD1 as D (5 bases). CDR1 is ENHRY, CDR2 SYGVKD, per germline. The CDR3 loop spans 13 amino acids. The ends were cut back, 6 bases at V and 6 bases at J, with 11 bases in the middle. CDR3 DNA sequence: TGTGCCATCAGCCAACGGACATATGAAAAACTGTTTTTT. Amino acids: CAISQRTYEKLFF.

The V gene is TRBV5-1, the J gene TRBJ1-1; D unresolved. The germline CDR1 and CDR2 sequences are SGHRS and YFSETQ. The V gene lost 2 bases and the J gene lost 0 bases, with 8 bases spanning the gap. The CDR3 loop spans 14 amino acids. The CDR3 coding sequence is TGCGCCAGCAGCTTCGAATACTTGAACACTGAAGCTTTCTTT. Translated, it gives CASSFEYLNTEAFF.

This clonotype occurred a few times. The junction differs from germline at one of its ends, possibly a read error. The chain uses TRBV4-3 and TRBJ1-4; TRBD1 matches at 7 bases. The CDR3 has 15 amino acids. Germline-derived CDR1 and CDR2 are LGHNA and YSLEER. The CDR3 reads CASSQDTGVNEKLFF. The CDR3 DNA reads as TGTGCCAGCAGCCAAGATACAGGGGTTAATGAAAAACTGTTTTTT.

This clonotype was detected only a few times. The rearrangement links TRBV5-1 to TRBJ1-1; 8 nucleotides agree with TRBD1. V lost 4 bases and J lost 4; bases outside the gene matches: 3. Germline-derived CDR1 and CDR2 are SGHRS and YFSETQ. The CDR3 sequence is 13 residues long. CDR3 sequence: CASSVQGVTEAFF. As DNA, the CDR3 is TGCGCCAGCAGCGTACAGGGGGTCACTGAAGCTTTCTTT.

This clonotype was recorded a few times. This chain uses TRBV10-3 with TRBJ2-1; D remains ambiguous. Trimming stripped 2 bases from V and 5 bases from J, with 13 bases between. Germline CDR1 reads ENHRY; CDR2 reads SYGVKD. The CDR3 is 15 amino acids. The DNA of the CDR3 is TGTGCCATCAGTGAGGGCCAAACTCGTGACAATGAGCAGTTCTTC. Its protein is CAISEGQTRDNEQFF.

V usage is TRBV7-3 and J usage is TRBJ2-1; TRBD2 matches 8 bases. CDR1 and CDR2 from the germline V gene are SGHTA and FQGTGA. Trimming removed 6 bases from V and 6 bases from J; junction bases left unmatched: 4. The CDR3 loop spans 13 amino acids. CDR3 sequence: CASSPGTSNEQFF. DNA of the CDR3: TGTGCCAGCAGTCCCGGGACTAGCAATGAGCAGTTCTTC. The full variable domain, in which reference TRBV7-3 and TRBJ2-1 provide the parts outside the CDR3, is GAGVSQTPSNKVTEKGKYVELRCDPISGHTALYWYRQSLGQGPEFLIYFQGTGAADDSGLPNDRFFAVRPEGSVSTLKIQRTERGDSAVYLCASSPGTSNEQFFGPGTRLTVL.

As regards this clonotype: The germline gene is not matched at one end of the junction; a read error may be the cause. The chain couples TRBV20-1 to TRBJ2-7; 9 bases align to TRBD1. The CDR3 is 14 residues long. In germline, CDR1 is DFQATT, CDR2 SNEGSKA (reference sequence). The CDR3 is CSASTGQGSCEQYF. The CDR3 bases are TGCAGTGCTAGTACGGGACAGGGTTCCTGCGAGCAGTACTTC.

This clonotype was counted a few times. This rearrangement joins TRBV14 to TRBJ2-7; 8 bases agree with TRBD1. Unmatched junction bases numbered 11, after V lost 3 bases and J lost 7 bases. CDR3 size: 15 residues. Germline values: CDR1 SGHDN, CDR2 FVKESK. Here the CDR3 DNA reads TGTGCCAGCAGCCATTCCGGGACAGGTTTAACTGAGCAGTACTTC. Translated, it gives CASSHSGTGLTEQYF.

The genes are TRBV28 and TRBJ2-3; D is unclear. The germline gives CDR1 MDHEN, CDR2 SYDVKM. V shed 6 bases and J shed 1 base, with 17 bases lying between them. This CDR3 comprises 16 residues. The DNA for the CDR3 is TGTGCCAGCAGGGATAACGGGTTAGGACGCACAGATACGCAGTATTTT. It codes for CASRDNGLGRTDTQYF.

The chain couples TRBV20-1 to TRBJ2-2, with TRBD2 matching 11 bases. Germline CDR1 and CDR2: DFQATT and SNEGSKA (reference sequence). CDR3 length equals 14 residues. V shed 6 bases, J shed 3 bases, and the junction held 3 bases outside the gene matches. In DNA, the CDR3 is TGCAGTGCAGGGACTAGCGGTTACACCGGGGAGCTGTTTTTT. Amino acid sequence: CSAGTSGYTGELFF.

The chain is built from TRBV4-3 and TRBJ2-1, with a tentative D call TRBD1 (6 bases). The CDR3 length is 14 residues. The V end lost 2 bases, the J end lost 4 bases, and 9 bases lay between the germline ends. Germline CDR1 reads LGHNA; CDR2 reads YSLEER. CDR3 loop: CASSQTDRYNEQFF. CDR3 sequence (DNA): TGCGCCAGCAGCCAAACTGACAGGTACAATGAGCAGTTCTTC.

The chain has TRBV7-2 and TRBJ1-2; maybe TRBD1 (5 bases). The CDR3 covers 15 residues. Trimming shortened V by 5 bases and J by 4 bases, and 17 bases separated the two germline ends. Germline CDR1 SGHTA, CDR2 FQGNSA. CDR3 sequence reads: CASSHRTPGAYGYTF. CDR3 coding DNA: TGTGCCAGCAGCCACCGGACACCCGGTGCCTATGGCTACACCTTC.

The V gene is TRBV4-1, the J gene TRBJ2-7; D possibly corresponds to TRBD2 (5 bases). Germline V gives CDR1 MGHRA, CDR2 YSYEKL. V was cut by 0 bases and J by 1 base, with 19 bases left in between. This CDR3 has 18 amino acids. The CDR3 region has the DNA TGCGCCAGCAGCCAAGATCTGGCGGGTGAGAGTTTTTCCTACGAGCAGTACTTC. This codes for CASSQDLAGESFSYEQYF.

This clonotype was seen more than once but under ten times. This chain joins TRBV5-1 and TRBJ2-1; the D gene could be TRBD1 or TRBD2 (5 bases each). This CDR3 has 17 amino acids. The V end was cut by 0 bases, the J end by 5 bases, with 18 bases between. From germline, CDR1 is SGHRS and CDR2 YFSETQ. This CDR3 is CASSLAEGPEGHNEQFF. The CDR3 DNA follows: TGCGCCAGCAGCTTGGCCGAGGGACCGGAAGGCCACAATGAGCAGTTCTTC.

The CDR3 reads CAISPAEVGETQYF. The CDR3 DNA reads as TGTGCCATCAGTCCCGCTGAGGTGGGGGAGACCCAGTACTTC. J is TRBJ2-7 and V is TRBV10-3; D ambiguous. With the DNA end fitting TRBJ2-5 better, the J assignment may be wrong. This CDR3 is 14 amino acids long. Looked up from germline, CDR1 is ENHRY and CDR2 is SYGVKD.

The genes are TRBV20-1 and TRBJ2-7; unclear D gene. V was cut by 3 bases and J by 3 bases, with 9 bases left in between. Germline V gene lookup returns CDR1 DFQATT and CDR2 SNEGSKA (reference sequence). The CDR3 spans 12 residues. This CDR3 reads CSASGLNYEQYF. DNA for the CDR3: TGCAGTGCTAGCGGGCTTAACTACGAGCAGTACTTC.

In its sample, this clonotype was seen a few times. The chain has TRBV7-9 and TRBJ1-2; TRBD1 aligns across 7 bases. Germline loops: CDR1 SEHNR, CDR2 FQNEAQ (reference sequence). The CDR3 is made up of 14 amino acids. V was clipped by 5 bases and J by 4 bases; unmatched bases: 7. The CDR3 DNA follows: TGTGCCAGCAGCCATAGGACAGGAGTCTATGGCTACACCTTC. Its protein is CASSHRTGVYGYTF.

The rearrangement joins TRBV12-3 or TRBV12-4 to TRBJ2-5, with D perhaps TRBD1 (6 bases). Trimming pared 7 bases from V and 2 bases from J, leaving 11 bases between. The CDR3 is made up of 13 amino acids. CDR3 bases: TGTGCCAGCAACCAACAGGGTCAAGAGACCCAGTACTTC. This codes for CASNQQGQETQYF.

The rearrangement links TRBV20-1 to TRBJ1-2; D is undetermined. Deletions cut 2 bases from V and 4 bases from J, with 5 bases between. Germline CDR1 reads DFQATT; CDR2 reads SNEGSKA (reference sequence). The CDR3 has 11 amino acids. DNA for the CDR3: TGCAGTGCTAGAAATAGCTATGGCTACACCTTC. This translates into CSARNSYGYTF.

This clonotype has only one observation. This chain uses TRBV20-1 with TRBJ1-5, with TRBD1 matching 9 bases. V was pared by 5 bases and J by 7 bases, with 6 bases of the junction left unmatched. Germline V gene lookup returns CDR1 DFQATT and CDR2 SNEGSKA (reference sequence). The CDR3 has 13 residues. CDR3 bases: TGCAGTGCTCCCGGACAGGGGTGGCAGCCCCAGCATTTT. Translating it yields CSAPGQGWQPQHF.

There are a few counts of this clonotype. V and J are TRBV2 and TRBJ2-1, with 8 positions matching TRBD1. V dropped 6 bases and J dropped 6; count of bases not matched to a gene: 4. The germline CDR1 and CDR2 sequences are SNHLY and FYNNEI. The CDR3 loop spans 13 amino acids. The CDR3 region is CASRRQGSNEQFF. CDR3 DNA sequence: TGTGCCAGCAGAAGACAGGGGTCCAATGAGCAGTTCTTC.

The chain links TRBV27 to TRBJ2-7; TRBD1 matches 7 bases. The length of the CDR3 is 16 residues. The germline CDR1 and CDR2 sequences are MNHEY and SMNVEV (reference sequence). V shed 3 bases, J shed 5 bases, and the junction held 13 bases outside the gene matches. The CDR3 nucleotides read TGTGCCAGCAGTTTGATTCTTAGGGGGCGCATAAACGAGCAGTACTTC. This sequence encodes CASSLILRGRINEQYF.

The rearrangement joins TRBV30 to TRBJ1-5; 12 bases match TRBD1. Germline V lookup: CDR1 GTSNPN, CDR2 SVGIG (reference sequence). CDR3 size: 13 residues. Trimming removed 8 bases from V and 7 bases from J; junction bases left unmatched: 6. The CDR3 DNA sequence: TGTGCCAGGGACAGGGGGCATGGACAGCCCCAGCATTTT. It codes for CARDRGHGQPQHF.

The chain has TRBV20-1 and TRBJ2-7; D is perhaps TRBD1 (6 bases). CDR1 is DFQATT, CDR2 SNEGSKA, per germline (reference sequence). This CDR3 comprises 14 residues. V was cut by 7 bases and J by 4 bases, with 20 bases left in between. The CDR3 loop is CSVRRLLGGYEQYF. The CDR3 nucleotides are TGCAGTGTCCGACGGCTCCTAGGGGGTTACGAGCAGTACTTC.

The chain is built from TRBV20-1 and TRBJ2-3; D may correspond to TRBD1 or TRBD2 (5 bases each). The germline CDR1 and CDR2 sequences are DFQATT and SNEGSKA (reference sequence). CDR3 length equals 15 residues. Trimming left V 2 bases short and J 0 bases short, with 12 bases between. CDR3 sequence: CSARRRGDSTDTQYF. In DNA form, the CDR3 reads TGCAGTGCTAGAAGGAGAGGGGACAGCACAGATACGCAGTATTTT.

This chain uses TRBV20-1 with TRBJ2-7; 7 bases match TRBD1. This CDR3 is built from 14 residues. The V gene's germline CDR1 is DFQATT and CDR2 SNEGSKA (reference sequence). J lost 7 bases, V lost 5 bases, and 14 bases had no gene match. For the CDR3, the DNA is TGCAGTGCTGGCCACGACAGGGACCGGTGGGAGCAGTACTTC. This codes for CSAGHDRDRWEQYF.

This chain connects TRBV29-1 to TRBJ2-1; possibly TRBD1 or TRBD2 for D (6 bases each). Between the trimmed V and J ends, which lost 7 bases and 7 bases, there was a span of 11 bases. Germline V gene data show CDR1 as SQVTM and CDR2 as ANQGSEA. CDR3 length equals 11 residues. The chain's CDR3 is CSDKGGNEQFF. CDR3 nucleotides: TGCAGCGACAAGGGGGGTAATGAGCAGTTCTTC.